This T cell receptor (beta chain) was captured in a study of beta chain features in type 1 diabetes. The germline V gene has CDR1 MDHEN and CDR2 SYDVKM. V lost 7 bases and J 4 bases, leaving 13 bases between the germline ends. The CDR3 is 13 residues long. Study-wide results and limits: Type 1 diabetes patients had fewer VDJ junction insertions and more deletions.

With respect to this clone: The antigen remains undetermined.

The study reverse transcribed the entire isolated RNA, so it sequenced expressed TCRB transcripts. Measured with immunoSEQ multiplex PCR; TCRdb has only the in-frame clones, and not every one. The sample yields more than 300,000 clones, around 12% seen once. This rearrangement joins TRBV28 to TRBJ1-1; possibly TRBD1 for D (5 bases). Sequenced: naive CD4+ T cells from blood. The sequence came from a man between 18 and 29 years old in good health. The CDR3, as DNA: TGTGCCAGCATATCGGGACTGGGCACTGAAGCTTTCTTT. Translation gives CASISGLGTEAFF.